This TCR beta chain was documented in a study of T cell responses to AZD1222 COVID-19 vaccine. The assay was immunoSEQ multiplex PCR, and TCRdb's table has in-frame clones only and misses some. Of 140,000 to 150,000 clones detected, about 82% appear once; the ten largest clones hold around 5%. Germline values: CDR1 SGHAT, CDR2 FQNNGV. Trimming left V 5 bases short and J 3 bases short, with 22 bases between. The CDR3 spans 17 residues. The sequences come from peripheral blood, collected 28 days after the second AZD1222 dose. The sequence was collected from an adult who received the AZD1222 COVID-19 vaccine. The V and J genes are TRBV11-2 and TRBJ1-1; a weak D match, TRBD1 (6 bases). The chain's CDR3 is CASSPRGVGAMDTEAFF. CDR3 DNA: TGTGCCAGCAGCCCCCGGGGAGTGGGGGCGATGGACACTGAAGCTTTCTTT.